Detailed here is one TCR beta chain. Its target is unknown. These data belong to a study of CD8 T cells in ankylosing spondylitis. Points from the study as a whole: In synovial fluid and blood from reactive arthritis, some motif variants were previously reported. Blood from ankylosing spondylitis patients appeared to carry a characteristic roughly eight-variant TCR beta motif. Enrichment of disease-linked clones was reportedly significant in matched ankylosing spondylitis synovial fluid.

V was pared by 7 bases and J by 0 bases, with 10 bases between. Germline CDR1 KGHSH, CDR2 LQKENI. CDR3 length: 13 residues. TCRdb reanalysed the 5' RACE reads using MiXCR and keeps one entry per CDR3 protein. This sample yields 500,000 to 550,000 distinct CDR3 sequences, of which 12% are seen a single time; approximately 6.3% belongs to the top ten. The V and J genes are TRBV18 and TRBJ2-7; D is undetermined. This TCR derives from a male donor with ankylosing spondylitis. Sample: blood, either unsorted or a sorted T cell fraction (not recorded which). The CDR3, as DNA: TGTGCCAGCTTCGACGCCAGCTCCTACGAGCAGTACTTC. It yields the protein CASFDASSYEQYF. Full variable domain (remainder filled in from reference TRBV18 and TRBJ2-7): NAGVMQNPRHLVRRRGQEARLRCSPMKGHSHVYWYRQLPEEGLKFMVYLQKENIIDESGMPKERFSAEFPKEGPSILRIQQVVRGDSAAYFCASFDASSYEQYFGPGTRLTVT.